The rows below give T cell receptor beta chains drawn from one sample of a study of neoadjuvant anti-PD-1 for oral cavity cancer. Sequencing was performed with immunoSEQ multiplex PCR; in TCRdb, only in-frame clones are kept and a portion is missing. The table lists fewer than 90,000 clones, 70% to 85% of them singletons. The specimen was PBMCs, collected before nivolumab (anti-PD-1) treatment. These receptors came from a person between 40 and 85 years old with oral cavity squamous cell carcinoma. Each CDR3 is given with its conserved first and last residue. The order of the fields is CDR3 protein, CDR3 DNA, J gene, V gene, D gene, clone size. D genes are given only for firm matches. Some rows have no size entry. The others give once, few or many, or a class for an expanded clone.

CDR3: CASSPRTGGRQETQYF; DNA: TGTGCCAGCAGTCCCAGGACGGGAGGGCGACAAGAGACCCAGTACTTC; J: TRBJ2-5; V: TRBV6-6; D: TRBD2; size: NA
CDR3: CASSSVNTEAFF; DNA: TGTGCCAGCAGTTCAGTGAACACTGAAGCTTTCTTT; J: TRBJ1-1; V: TRBV6-5; D: NA; size: NA
CDR3: CASSSGGPEQFF; DNA: TGTGCCAGTAGCTCAGGAGGTCCTGAGCAGTTCTTC; J: TRBJ2-1; V: TRBV19; D: NA; size: NA
CDR3: CASSLNGDLTDTQYF; DNA: TGCGCCAGCAGCTTGAATGGGGATCTCACAGATACGCAGTATTTT; J: TRBJ2-3; V: TRBV5-1; D: NA; size: NA
CDR3: CASSFTGSGGEKLFF; DNA: TGCGCCAGCAGCTTTACAGGGTCCGGTGGGGAAAAACTGTTTTTT; J: TRBJ1-4; V: TRBV5-1; D: NA; size: NA
CDR3: CASSLWAGNTIYF; DNA: TGTGCCAGCAGTTTATGGGCGGGAAACACCATATATTTT; J: TRBJ1-3; V: TRBV27; D: NA; size: NA
CDR3: CASSMDSGQVLQPQHF; DNA: TGTGCCAGTAGTATGGACTCGGGACAGGTTTTACAGCCCCAGCATTTT; J: TRBJ1-5; V: TRBV19; D: TRBD1; size: few
CDR3: CASRRERGGAETQYF; DNA: TGTGCCAGCAGGCGCGAGCGGGGGGGGGCGGAGACCCAGTACTTC; J: TRBJ2-5; V: TRBV2; D: TRBD2; size: NA
CDR3: CASTIGVSGANVLTF; DNA: TGTGCCAGCACCATCGGGGTATCTGGGGCCAACGTCCTGACTTTC; J: TRBJ2-6; V: TRBV7-9; D: NA; size: NA
CDR3: CASSPHREWASRYSNQPQHF; DNA: TGTGCCAGCAGCCCCCACAGGGAGTGGGCCTCTCGATATAGCAATCAGCCCCAGCATTTT; J: TRBJ1-5; V: TRBV7-6; D: NA; size: NA
CDR3: CASSPQAFNYGYTF; DNA: TGTGCCAGCAGCCCTCAAGCGTTTAACTATGGCTACACCTTC; J: TRBJ1-2; V: TRBV28; D: NA; size: NA
CDR3: CASSSPSWERSSYNEQFF; DNA: TGTGCCAGCAGCTCCCCATCTTGGGAGCGCTCCTCCTACAATGAGCAGTTCTTC; J: TRBJ2-1; V: TRBV11-2; D: NA; size: NA
CDR3: CASSIGVGFYEQYF; DNA: TGTGCCAGTAGTATCGGGGTAGGGTTCTACGAGCAGTACTTC; J: TRBJ2-7; V: TRBV19; D: NA; size: once
CDR3: CASSLAVGGRGTDTQYF; DNA: TGTGCCAGCAGCTTGGCCGTTGGCGGGAGGGGTACAGATACGCAGTATTTT; J: TRBJ2-3; V: TRBV5-4; D: TRBD2; size: NA
CDR3: CASSASGSETQYF; DNA: TGCGCCAGCAGCGCTAGCGGGAGTGAGACCCAGTACTTC; J: TRBJ2-5; V: TRBV5-1; D: TRBD2; size: NA
CDR3: CASSAPGRTALSGNTIYF; DNA: TGTGCCAGCAGCGCCCCCGGGAGGACAGCTCTCTCTGGAAACACCATATATTTT; J: TRBJ1-3; V: TRBV9; D: NA; size: NA
CDR3: CASRGQEIGTQYF; DNA: TGTGCCAGCAGAGGACAGGAGATCGGGACCCAGTACTTC; J: TRBJ2-5; V: TRBV2; D: TRBD1; size: NA